These 15 T cell receptor beta chains came from one sample sequenced in a study of blood T cell dynamics during melanoma immunotherapy. The repertoire was sequenced with immunoSEQ multiplex PCR; TCRdb's copy has only in-frame clones and lacks some. The repertoire holds over 10,000 clones, with 92% as singletons. Indicated time point: pre-treatment baseline. Sequenced here: effector memory CD8+ T cells from blood, sampled from a patient treated with checkpoint blockade. The source of these receptors is a human donor with melanoma.

This clone was seen more than once but under ten times. The chain uses TRBV6-6 and TRBJ1-5; D remains unclear. The germline gives CDR1 MNHNY, CDR2 SVGAGI (reference sequence). With 4 bases removed from V and 3 bases from J, the gap between germline ends came to 7 bases. The CDR3 extends over 13 amino acids. The CDR3 loop is CASSLGINQPQHF. DNA for the CDR3: TGTGCCAGCAGTTTAGGGATCAATCAGCCCCAGCATTTT.

This chain uses TRBV9 with TRBJ1-1; weak D call: TRBD1 (6 bases). Per germline, CDR1 SGDLS and CDR2 YYNGEE. The V end lost 3 bases, the J end lost 4 bases, and 16 bases lay between the germline ends. The CDR3 totals 15 residues. CDR3 region: CASSGSLGGGTEAFF. DNA for the CDR3: TGTGCCAGCAGCGGAAGCCTCGGAGGGGGCACTGAAGCTTTCTTT.

The rearrangement uses TRBV6-5 and TRBJ1-5; 8 bases fit TRBD1. The J segment lost 2 bases and the V segment lost 6 bases, leaving 6 bases of the junction unmatched. This CDR3 contains 15 residues. CDR1 and CDR2 (germline): MNHEY, SVGAGI. CDR3 sequence reads: CASSSTGGGNQPQHF. The DNA for the CDR3 is TGTGCCAGCAGCTCTACAGGGGGTGGCAATCAGCCCCAGCATTTT.

This clone was observed once. The chain carries TRBV29-1 and TRBJ1-2, with TRBD1 as a possible D gene (5 bases). CDR1 is SQVTM and CDR2 is ANQGSEA in the germline V gene. This CDR3 has 11 residues. Trimming removed 6 bases from V and 4 bases from J, with 9 bases in between. CDR3 residues: CSVWGLYGYTF. CDR3 nucleotides: TGCAGCGTCTGGGGCCTCTATGGCTACACCTTC. Combining the CDR3 with reference TRBV29-1 and TRBJ1-2 gives the whole variable domain SAVISQKPSRDICQRGTSLTIQCQVDSQVTMMFWYRQQPGQSLTLIATANQGSEATYESGFVIDKFPISRPNLTFSTLTVSNMSPEDSSIYLCSVWGLYGYTFGSGTRLTVV.

The V call is TRBV7-8, the J call TRBJ2-7; no clear D gene. The V gene's germline CDR1 is SGHVS and CDR2 FQNEAQ. The CDR3 length is 13 residues. V gave up 1 base and J gave up 7 bases, with 11 bases separating them. The DNA for the CDR3 is TGTGCCAGCAGCTTAGGTCCACCTGGGGAGCAGTACTTC. Protein sequence: CASSLGPPGEQYF. Full variable domain (missing parts from reference TRBV7-8 and TRBJ2-7): GAGVSQSPRYKVAKRGQDVALRCDPISGHVSLFWYQQALGQGPEFLTYFQNEAQLDKSGLPSDRFFAERPEGSVSTLKIQRTQQEDSAVYLCASSLGPPGEQYFGPGTRLTVT.

This clone occurred once. The chain combines TRBV7-9 with TRBJ2-1, with 9 nucleotides matching TRBD2. J lost 2 bases, V lost 1 base, and 0 bases had no gene match. The CDR3 covers 15 residues. CDR1 is SEHNR and CDR2 is FQNEAQ in the germline V gene (reference sequence). CDR3: CASSLGLAAYNEQFF. The CDR3 nucleotides read TGTGCCAGCAGCTTAGGACTAGCGGCCTACAATGAGCAGTTCTTC.

The rearrangement uses TRBV2 and TRBJ2-7, with 7 bases lining up with TRBD1. CDR1 is SNHLY and CDR2 is FYNNEI in the germline V gene. Germline trimming cut 5 bases from V and 2 bases from J; bases unmatched to any gene: 6. The CDR3 is 14 residues long. Here the CDR3 reads CASSYTGVPYEQYF. The CDR3, as DNA: TGTGCCAGCAGTTATACAGGGGTCCCCTACGAGCAGTACTTC. Complete variable domain (other parts from reference TRBV2 and TRBJ2-7): EPEVTQTPSHQVTQMGQEVILRCVPISNHLYFYWYRQILGQKVEFLVSFYNNEISEKSEIFDDQFSVERPDGSNFTLKIRSTKLEDSAMYFCASSYTGVPYEQYFGPGTRLTVT.

The gene calls are TRBV5-1 and TRBJ2-5; 10 positions match TRBD1. Germline trimming cut 0 bases from V and 5 bases from J; bases unmatched to any gene: 16. CDR3 length: 19 residues. The V gene's germline CDR1 is SGHRS and CDR2 YFSETQ. The CDR3 nucleotides are TGCGCCAGCAGCTTGGCCTCTTATAGCGGACAGGGGGTTGGTGAGACCCAGTACTTC. It encodes CASSLASYSGQGVGETQYF.

CDR3 residues: CASSYFTISPNEQFF. The CDR3 nucleotides read TGTGCCAGCAGTTACTTCACGATCTCTCCCAATGAGCAGTTCTTC. V usage is TRBV6-5 and J usage is TRBJ2-1; D uncertain. The CDR3 length is 15 residues. Germline V gives CDR1 MNHEY, CDR2 SVGAGI. V dropped 1 base and J dropped 6 bases, with 13 bases sitting between them.

The J gene is TRBJ1-1, the V gene TRBV14; no definite D call. The germline gives CDR1 SGHDN, CDR2 FVKESK. V was trimmed by 1 base and J by 1 base, leaving 7 bases between them. The CDR3 spans 14 residues. The CDR3 region has the DNA TGTGCCAGCAGCCAAGTTGCAGAGAACACTGAAGCTTTCTTT. Translated, it gives CASSQVAENTEAFF.

The rearrangement uses TRBV7-7 and TRBJ2-3; TRBD1 is a possible D gene (5 bases). The length of the CDR3 is 15 residues. CDR1 and CDR2 from the germline V gene are SSHAT and FNYEAQ (reference sequence). Trimming stripped 1 base from V and 4 bases from J, with 12 bases between. CDR3 protein: CASSLGITGSDTQYF. CDR3 DNA sequence: TGTGCCAGCAGCTTAGGGATTACAGGTTCAGATACGCAGTATTTT.

The V gene is TRBV6-4, the J gene TRBJ1-1; 7 bases map to TRBD1. The CDR3 length is 13 residues. Germline lookup yields CDR1 MRHNA and CDR2 SNTAGT. V dropped 5 bases and J dropped 11; count of bases not matched to a gene: 11. The CDR3 here is CASSNYQGQRAFF. CDR3 nucleotide sequence: TGTGCCAGCAGTAACTACCAGGGACAGAGGGCTTTCTTT.

This clone was counted once. This chain joins TRBV5-1 and TRBJ1-1; 8 bases match TRBD1. The germline gives CDR1 SGHRS, CDR2 YFSETQ. Losses at the gene ends were 7 bases for V and 2 bases for J; bases not matched to a gene: 4. The CDR3 length is 13 residues. CDR3 residues: CASAGTGNTEAFF. CDR3 nucleotides: TGCGCCAGCGCCGGGACAGGTAACACTGAAGCTTTCTTT. Together with reference TRBV5-1 and TRBJ1-1, the CDR3 gives the full variable domain: KAGVTQTPRYLIKTRGQQVTLSCSPISGHRSVSWYQQTPGQGLQFLFEYFSETQRNKGNFPGRFSGRQFSNSRSEMNVSTLELGDSALYLCASAGTGNTEAFFGQGTRLTVV.

The CDR3 spells CASVYYLTGGSMNTEAFF. The CDR3 DNA reads as TGTGCCAGCGTATATTACCTCACAGGGGGCTCAATGAACACTGAAGCTTTCTTT. The rearrangement uses TRBV28 and TRBJ1-1; 9 nucleotides line up with TRBD1. J gave up 0 bases and V 8 bases, and 16 bases lay outside the gene matches. Germline-derived CDR1 and CDR2 are MDHEN and SYDVKM. This CDR3 is 18 amino acids long.

J is TRBJ1-1 and V is TRBV19, with D possibly TRBD1 on 5 matching bases. The ends were cut back, 8 bases at V and 1 base at J, with 11 bases in the middle. In germline, CDR1 is LNHDA, CDR2 SQIVND (reference sequence). This CDR3 has 13 residues. CDR3 sequence reads: CASSPGGNTEAFF. CDR3 coding DNA: TGTGCCAGTTCCCCCGGGGGGAACACTGAAGCTTTCTTT.